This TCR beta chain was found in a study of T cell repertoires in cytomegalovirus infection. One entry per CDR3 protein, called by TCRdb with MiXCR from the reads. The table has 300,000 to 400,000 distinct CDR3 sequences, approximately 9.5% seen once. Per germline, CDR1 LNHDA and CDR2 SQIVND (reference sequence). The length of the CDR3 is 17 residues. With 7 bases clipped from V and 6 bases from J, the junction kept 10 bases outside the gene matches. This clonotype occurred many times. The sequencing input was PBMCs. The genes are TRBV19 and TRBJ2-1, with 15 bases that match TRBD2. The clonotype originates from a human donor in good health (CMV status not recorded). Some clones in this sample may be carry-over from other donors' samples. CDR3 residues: CASNPLRTSGGVNEQFF. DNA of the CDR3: TGTGCCAGTAACCCGCTCCGGACTAGCGGGGGGGTCAATGAGCAGTTCTTC.